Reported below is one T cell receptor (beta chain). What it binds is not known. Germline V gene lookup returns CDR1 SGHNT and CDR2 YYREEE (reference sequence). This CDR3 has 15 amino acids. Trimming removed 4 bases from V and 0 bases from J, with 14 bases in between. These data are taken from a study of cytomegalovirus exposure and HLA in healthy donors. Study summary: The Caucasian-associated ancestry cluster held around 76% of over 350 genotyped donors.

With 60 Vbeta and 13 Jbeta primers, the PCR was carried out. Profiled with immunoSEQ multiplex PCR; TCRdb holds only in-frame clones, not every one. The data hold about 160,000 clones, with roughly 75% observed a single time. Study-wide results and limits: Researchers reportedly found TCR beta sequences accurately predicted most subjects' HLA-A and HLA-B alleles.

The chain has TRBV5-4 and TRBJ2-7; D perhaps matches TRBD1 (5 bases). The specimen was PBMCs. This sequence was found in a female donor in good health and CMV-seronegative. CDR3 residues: CASSPGGHYSYEQYF. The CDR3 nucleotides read TGTGCCAGCAGCCCCGGTGGACACTACTCCTACGAGCAGTACTTC.